The 20 T cell receptor beta chains below all came from one sample that was sequenced in a study of blood T cell repertoires in COVID-19. Clones were sequenced by immunoSEQ multiplex PCR, and TCRdb holds only the in-frame ones, with some missing. The table has around 380,000 clones, 81% seen once. Sequencing was performed on peripheral blood. These receptor sequences come from a human donor with acute or convalescent COVID-19. The donor label of this sample is uncertain.

The chain links TRBV28 to TRBJ2-7, with 7 bases aligning to TRBD1. This CDR3 has 15 amino acids. The V gene's germline CDR1 is MDHEN and CDR2 SYDVKM. V trimming: 3 bases; J trimming: 1 base; junction bases outside the gene matches: 6. The CDR3 spells CASSFVGTVSYEQYF. DNA for the CDR3: TGTGCCAGCAGTTTCGTCGGGACAGTATCCTACGAGCAGTACTTC. The variable domain in full, completed from reference TRBV28 and TRBJ2-7, reads DVKVTQSSRYLVKRTGEKVFLECVQDMDHENMFWYRQDPGLGLRLIYFSYDVKMKEKGDIPEGYSVSREKKERFSLILESASTNQTSMYLCASSFVGTVSYEQYFGPGTRLTVT.

The rearrangement joins TRBV6-5 to TRBJ2-3, with 12 bases identical to TRBD1. The germline CDR1 and CDR2 sequences are MNHEY and SVGAGI. This CDR3 is 15 amino acids long. V lost 6 bases to trimming and J lost 3 bases; unmatched junction nucleotides: 4. The CDR3 spells CASRRDRGLTDTQYF. The CDR3 DNA is TGTGCCAGCAGGAGGGACAGGGGGCTGACAGATACGCAGTATTTT.

This chain uses TRBV11-2 with TRBJ1-3; perhaps TRBD1 as D (5 bases). V was trimmed by 3 bases and J by 2 bases, leaving 14 bases between them. Germline CDR1 and CDR2: SGHAT and FQNNGV. CDR3 size: 16 residues. Here the CDR3 reads CASSLAARGTGNTIYF. For the CDR3, the DNA is TGTGCCAGCAGCTTGGCCGCCCGGGGGACTGGAAACACCATATATTTT.

The rearrangement links TRBV7-2 to TRBJ2-7, with unresolved D. Between the trimmed V and J ends, which lost 5 bases and 5 bases, there was a span of 13 bases. This CDR3 has 13 residues. From germline, CDR1 is SGHTA and CDR2 FQGNSA. The CDR3 here is CASSPRSTHEQYF. The CDR3 DNA follows: TGTGCCAGCAGCCCCCGGAGCACCCACGAGCAGTACTTC.

This rearrangement joins TRBV27 to TRBJ2-1, with a possible D match to TRBD2 (5 bases). With 3 bases removed from V and 4 bases from J, the gap between germline ends came to 10 bases. There are 14 residues in the CDR3. Germline assignment: CDR1 MNHEY and CDR2 SMNVEV (reference sequence). This CDR3 reads CASSFASRYNEQFF. DNA of the CDR3: TGTGCCAGCAGTTTTGCTAGCAGGTACAATGAGCAGTTCTTC.

The chain couples TRBV3-1 (or the pseudogene TRBV3-2) to TRBJ1-1, with D hard to call. CDR1 is LGHDT and CDR2 is YNNKEL in the germline V gene (reference sequence). The CDR3 extends over 13 amino acids. V was shortened by 9 bases and J by 3 bases, with 14 bases between the two germline ends. This chain's CDR3 is CASRNGGYTEAFF. The CDR3 DNA follows: TGTGCCAGTAGAAATGGAGGGTACACTGAAGCTTTCTTT.

V gene TRBV27 combines with J gene TRBJ2-3; D is ambiguous. The CDR3 contains 13 residues. From germline, CDR1 is MNHEY and CDR2 SMNVEV (reference sequence). Trimming cost V 6 bases and J 4 bases, with 11 bases left between them. The CDR3 nucleotides are TGTGCCAGCAGCGAGACCCGGGCAGATACGCAGTATTTT. Translating it yields CASSETRADTQYF.

The chain joins TRBV28 to TRBJ1-3; no firm D call. The CDR3 sequence is 12 residues long. Germline CDR1 is MDHEN and CDR2 is SYDVKM. V dropped 8 bases and J dropped 7 bases, with 12 bases sitting between them. The CDR3 DNA reads as TGTGCCAGCGGTCGCCCGGTGAACACCATATATTTT. Translating gives CASGRPVNTIYF. The full variable domain, completed using reference TRBV28 and TRBJ1-3, is DVKVTQSSRYLVKRTGEKVFLECVQDMDHENMFWYRQDPGLGLRLIYFSYDVKMKEKGDIPEGYSVSREKKERFSLILESASTNQTSMYLCASGRPVNTIYFGEGSWLTVV.

The chain is built from TRBV4-2 and TRBJ2-3; 10 positions agree with TRBD2. Germline-derived CDR1 and CDR2 are LGHNA and YNFKEQ. V shed 5 bases and J 6 bases; nucleotides not matched to a gene: 8. The CDR3 is 15 residues long. The CDR3: CASSLRLAGGDTQYF. CDR3 DNA sequence: TGTGCCAGCAGCTTGCGCTTAGCGGGGGGTGATACGCAGTATTTT.

The rearrangement links TRBV15 to TRBJ1-1, with 7 bases matching TRBD1. This CDR3 comprises 14 residues. Germline CDR1 LNHNV, CDR2 YYDKDF (reference sequence). V lost 5 bases and J lost 1; bases outside the gene matches: 4. The CDR3 DNA is TGTGCCACCAGCGCCCGGACAGGGAACACTGAAGCTTTCTTT. Translation: CATSARTGNTEAFF.

The table lists this clone with many counts. The sample has other DNA sequences that encode this CDR3 too. The rearrangement uses TRBV4-2 and TRBJ1-1; a possible D gene is TRBD1 (6 bases). The CDR3 runs to 12 residues. Germline lookup yields CDR1 LGHNA and CDR2 YNFKEQ. V lost 3 bases and J lost 8, with 10 bases in between. CDR3 sequence: CASSHPGTEAFF. DNA for the CDR3: TGTGCCAGCAGCCATCCCGGGACAGAAGCTTTCTTT.

The chain combines TRBV27 with TRBJ1-1; 9 bases match TRBD1. V gave up 0 bases and J gave up 5 bases; unmatched junction bases: 7. The CDR3 is made up of 16 amino acids. CDR1 is MNHEY, CDR2 SMNVEV, per germline (reference sequence). The DNA of the CDR3 is TGTGCCAGCAGTTTATCGCGGGGACAGGGTAGAACTGAAGCTTTCTTT. This encodes CASSLSRGQGRTEAFF.

J is TRBJ1-1 and V is TRBV7-9; the D is unclear. Germline V gene sequence: CDR1 SEHNR, CDR2 FQNEAQ (reference sequence). V lost 6 bases, J lost 8 bases, and 13 bases lay in between. The CDR3 is 12 amino acids. The CDR3 bases are TGTGCCAGCAGTTCCAGAGGATCAGAAGCTTTCTTT. Protein sequence: CASSSRGSEAFF.

This chain uses TRBV3-1 (or the pseudogene TRBV3-2) with TRBJ2-3, with a tentative D call TRBD1 (5 bases). Looked up from germline, CDR1 is LGHDT and CDR2 is YNNKEL (reference sequence). The CDR3 contains 16 residues. Trimming stripped 0 bases from V and 5 bases from J, with 15 bases between. In DNA, the CDR3 is TGTGCCAGCAGCCAAGATCTAAGGGGTGTTGGAGATACGCAGTATTTT. Amino acids: CASSQDLRGVGDTQYF.

This clone was counted once. This chain links TRBV6-5 with TRBJ1-2, with D perhaps TRBD1 (5 bases). This CDR3 spans 13 amino acids. V was cut by 2 bases and J by 8 bases, with 12 bases left in between. CDR1 and CDR2 (germline): MNHEY, SVGAGI. CDR3 residues: CASSYRGSGGYTF. Written as DNA, the CDR3 is TGTGCCAGCAGTTACCGGGGGAGCGGGGGCTACACCTTC.

This clone has just one count. The sample holds other DNA sequences that translate to the same CDR3. This chain connects TRBV24-1 to TRBJ1-2; D is ambiguous. The V end lost 4 bases, the J end lost 0 bases, and 8 bases lay between the germline ends. Germline loops: CDR1 KGHDR, CDR2 SFDVKD. The CDR3 covers 14 residues. CDR3 coding DNA: TGTGCCACCAGTGACCCAGATACTAACTATGGCTACACCTTC. It codes for CATSDPDTNYGYTF.

The genes are TRBV7-9 and TRBJ1-1; 7 bases match TRBD1. V shed 2 bases and J 1 base; nucleotides not matched to a gene: 10. This CDR3 has 17 residues. Germline assignment: CDR1 SEHNR and CDR2 FQNEAQ (reference sequence). The CDR3 protein is CASSLRRGQETNTEAFF. The CDR3 region has the DNA TGTGCCAGCAGCTTAAGAAGGGGGCAAGAAACGAACACTGAAGCTTTCTTT.

The rearrangement joins TRBV3-1 (or the pseudogene TRBV3-2) to TRBJ2-1; 9 bases agree with TRBD1. This CDR3 region has 14 residues. Germline trimming cut 0 bases from V and 16 bases from J; bases unmatched to any gene: 10. The germline CDR1 and CDR2 sequences are LGHDT and YNNKEL (reference sequence). The CDR3 DNA reads as TGTGCCAGCAGCCAAGAACCTTACAGGGGGCTCAATTTCTTC. It is translated as CASSQEPYRGLNFF.

This clone was counted a single time. This chain uses TRBV18 with TRBJ1-3; D is uncertain. The CDR3 spans 15 residues. Trimming stripped 2 bases from V and 0 bases from J, with 8 bases between. Germline CDR1 reads KGHSH; CDR2 reads LQKENI. This chain's CDR3 is CASSPTTHSGNTIYF. CDR3 sequence (DNA): TGTGCCAGCTCACCAACGACACACTCTGGAAACACCATATATTTT.

The rearrangement links TRBV5-6 to TRBJ2-5, with TRBD1 matching 11 bases. Germline CDR1 SGHDT, CDR2 YYEEEE. This CDR3 contains 18 residues. Trimming at V came to 4 bases and at J to 2 bases, leaving 13 bases not matched to a gene. CDR3 DNA: TGTGCCAGCAGCATCCGGGACAGGGGGATCCTTGCACAAGAGACCCAGTACTTC. Amino acid sequence: CASSIRDRGILAQETQYF.